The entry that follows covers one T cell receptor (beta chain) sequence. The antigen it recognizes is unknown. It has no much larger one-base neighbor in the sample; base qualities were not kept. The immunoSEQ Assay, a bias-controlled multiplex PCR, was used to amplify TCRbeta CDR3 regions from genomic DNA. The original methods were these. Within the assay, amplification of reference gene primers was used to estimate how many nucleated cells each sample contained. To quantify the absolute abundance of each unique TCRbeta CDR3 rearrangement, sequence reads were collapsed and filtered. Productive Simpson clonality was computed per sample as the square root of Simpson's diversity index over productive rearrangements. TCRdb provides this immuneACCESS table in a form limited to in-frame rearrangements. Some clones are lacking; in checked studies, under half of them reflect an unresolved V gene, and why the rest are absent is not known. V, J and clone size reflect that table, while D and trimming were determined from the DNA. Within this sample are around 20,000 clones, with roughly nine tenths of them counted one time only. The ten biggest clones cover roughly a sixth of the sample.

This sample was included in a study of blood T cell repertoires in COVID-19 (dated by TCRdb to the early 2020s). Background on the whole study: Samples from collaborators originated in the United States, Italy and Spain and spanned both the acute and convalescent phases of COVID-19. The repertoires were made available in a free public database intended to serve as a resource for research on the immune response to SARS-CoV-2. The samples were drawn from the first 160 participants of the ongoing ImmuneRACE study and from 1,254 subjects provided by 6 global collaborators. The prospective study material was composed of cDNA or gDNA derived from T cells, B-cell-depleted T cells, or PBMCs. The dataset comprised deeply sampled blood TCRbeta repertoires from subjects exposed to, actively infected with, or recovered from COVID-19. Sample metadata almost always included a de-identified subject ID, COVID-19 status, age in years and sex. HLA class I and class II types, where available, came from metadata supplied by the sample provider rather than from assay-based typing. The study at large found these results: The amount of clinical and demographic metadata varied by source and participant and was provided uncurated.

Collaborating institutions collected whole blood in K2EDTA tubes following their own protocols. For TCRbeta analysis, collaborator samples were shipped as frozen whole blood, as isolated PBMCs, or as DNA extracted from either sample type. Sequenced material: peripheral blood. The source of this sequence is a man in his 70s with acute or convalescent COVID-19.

The bases are TGCGCCAGCAGCCAAGCGGAGCGGGGATCCTACAATGAGCAGTTCTTC. It codes for CASSQAERGSYNEQFF. The V and J segments used are TRBV4-1 and TRBJ2-1, with 7 middle bases fitting TRBD2. CDR1 is given as MGHRA and CDR2 as YSYEKL, both from the germline V gene. Inclusive of the bounding cysteine and phenylalanine, the CDR3 is 16 residues long. The DNA shown is the 48-base CDR3, in frame from base 1. The junction shows trimming of 1 base on V and 1 base on J, and the gene matches do not reach 4 bases of it.